The sequence of this TCR beta chain was determined in a study of blood T cell repertoires in COVID-19. Study overall: The cDNA or gDNA used as material had been derived from T cells, B-cell-depleted T cells, or PBMCs.

V lost 2 bases and J lost 12; bases outside the gene matches: 5. This CDR3 region has 13 residues. Looked up from germline, CDR1 is KGHDR and CDR2 is SFDVKD. Some clones are missing from TCRdb's copy, which holds only in-frame ones; the method was immunoSEQ multiplex PCR. The table lists fewer than 250,000 clones, 70% to 90% of them singletons. This TCR derives from a woman in her seventies with active or convalescent COVID-19. Source material: peripheral blood. This rearrangement joins TRBV24-1 to TRBJ2-3, with 9 positions matching TRBD1. CDR3 residues: CATSDWGTGNQYF. CDR3 sequence (DNA): TGTGCCACCAGTGATTGGGGGACAGGGAACCAGTATTTT.